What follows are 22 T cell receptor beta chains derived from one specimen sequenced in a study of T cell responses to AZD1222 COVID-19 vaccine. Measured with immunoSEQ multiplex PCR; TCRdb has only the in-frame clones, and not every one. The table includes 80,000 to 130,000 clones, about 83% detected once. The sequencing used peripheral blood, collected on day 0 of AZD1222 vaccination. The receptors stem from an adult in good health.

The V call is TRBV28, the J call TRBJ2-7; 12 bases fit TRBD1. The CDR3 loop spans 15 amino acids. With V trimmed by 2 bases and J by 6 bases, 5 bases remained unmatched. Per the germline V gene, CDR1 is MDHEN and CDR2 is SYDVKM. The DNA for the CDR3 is TGTGCCAGCAGTTTACTAGGGACAGGGGGCCTCGAGCAGTACTTC. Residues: CASSLLGTGGLEQYF.

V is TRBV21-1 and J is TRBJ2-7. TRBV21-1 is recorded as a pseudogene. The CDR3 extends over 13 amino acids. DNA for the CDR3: TGTGCCAGCAGCAAAGACCTGACCTACGAGCAGTACTTC. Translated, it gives CASSKDLTYEQYF.

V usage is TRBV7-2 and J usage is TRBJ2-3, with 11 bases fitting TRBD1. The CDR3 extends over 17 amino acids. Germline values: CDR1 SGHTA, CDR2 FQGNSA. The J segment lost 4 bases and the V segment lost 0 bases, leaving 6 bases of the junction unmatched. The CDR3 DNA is TGTGCCAGCAGCTTAGCTCCCGGGACAGGGGGGCCAGATACGCAGTATTTT. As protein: CASSLAPGTGGPDTQYF.

The CDR3 bases are TGTGCCAGCAGTACCATGAACACTGAAGCTTTCTTT. This translates into CASSTMNTEAFF. The V gene is TRBV6-5, the J gene TRBJ1-1; D is unresolved. In germline, CDR1 is MNHEY, CDR2 SVGAGI. The CDR3 is made up of 12 amino acids. Trimming pared 5 bases from V and 0 bases from J, leaving 4 bases between.

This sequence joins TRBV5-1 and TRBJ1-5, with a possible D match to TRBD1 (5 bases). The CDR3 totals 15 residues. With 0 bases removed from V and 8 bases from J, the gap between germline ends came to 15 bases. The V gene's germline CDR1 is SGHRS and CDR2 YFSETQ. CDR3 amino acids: CASSLAGEEKEPQHF. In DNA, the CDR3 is TGCGCCAGCAGCTTGGCGGGGGAGGAGAAGGAGCCCCAGCATTTT.

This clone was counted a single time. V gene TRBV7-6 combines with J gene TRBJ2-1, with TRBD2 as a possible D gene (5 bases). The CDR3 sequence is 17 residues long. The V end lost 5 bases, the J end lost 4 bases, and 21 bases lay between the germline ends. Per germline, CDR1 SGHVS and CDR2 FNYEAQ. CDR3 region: CASSLQPAAGQYNEQFF. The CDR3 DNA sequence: TGTGCCAGCAGCCTCCAGCCGGCGGCGGGCCAATACAATGAGCAGTTCTTC.

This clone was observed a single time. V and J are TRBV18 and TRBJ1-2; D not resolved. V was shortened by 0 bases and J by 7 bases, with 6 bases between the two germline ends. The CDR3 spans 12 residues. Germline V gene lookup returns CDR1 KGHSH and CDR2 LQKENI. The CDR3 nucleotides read TGTGCCAGCTCACCACCGGAAGCTGGCTACACCTTC. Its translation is CASSPPEAGYTF.

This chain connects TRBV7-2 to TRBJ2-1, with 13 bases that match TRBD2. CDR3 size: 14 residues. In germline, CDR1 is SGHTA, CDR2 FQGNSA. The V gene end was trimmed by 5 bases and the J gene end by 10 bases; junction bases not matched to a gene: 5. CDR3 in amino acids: CASSGLAGAGEQFF. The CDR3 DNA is TGTGCCAGCAGCGGACTAGCGGGGGCAGGAGAGCAGTTCTTC. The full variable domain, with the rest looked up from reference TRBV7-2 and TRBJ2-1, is GAGVSQSPSNKVTEKGKDVELRCDPISGHTALYWYRQSLGQGLEFLIYFQGNSAPDKSGLPSDRFSAERTGGSVSTLTIQRTQQEDSAVYLCASSGLAGAGEQFFGPGTRLTVL.

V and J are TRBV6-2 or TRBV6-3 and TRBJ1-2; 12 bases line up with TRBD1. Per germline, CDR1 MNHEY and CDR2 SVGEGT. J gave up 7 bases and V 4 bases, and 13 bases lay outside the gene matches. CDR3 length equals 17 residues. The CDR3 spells CASSSALGQGADRGYTF. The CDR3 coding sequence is TGTGCCAGCAGTTCGGCCCTGGGACAGGGGGCTGATCGTGGCTACACCTTC.

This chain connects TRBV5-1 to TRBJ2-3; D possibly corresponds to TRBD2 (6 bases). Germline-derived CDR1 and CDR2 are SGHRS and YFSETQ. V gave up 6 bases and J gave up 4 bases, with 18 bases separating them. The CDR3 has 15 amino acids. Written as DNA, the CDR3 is TGCGCCAGCACCCTTATAGCGGACGGTGCAGATACGCAGTATTTT. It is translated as CASTLIADGADTQYF.

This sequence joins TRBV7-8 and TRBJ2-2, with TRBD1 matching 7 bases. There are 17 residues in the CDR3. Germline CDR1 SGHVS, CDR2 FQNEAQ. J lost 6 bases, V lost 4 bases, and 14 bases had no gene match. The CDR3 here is CASSSLGTDRSPGELFF. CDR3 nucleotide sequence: TGTGCCAGCAGCTCCCTGGGGACAGATAGATCCCCCGGGGAGCTGTTTTTT.

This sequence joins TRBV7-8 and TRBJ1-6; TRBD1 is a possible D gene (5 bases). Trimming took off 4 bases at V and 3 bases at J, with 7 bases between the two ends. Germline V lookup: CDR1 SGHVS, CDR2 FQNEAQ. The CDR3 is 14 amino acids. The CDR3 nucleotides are TGTGCCAGCAGCTGGGGCAGCTATAATTCACCCCTCCACTTT. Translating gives CASSWGSYNSPLHF.

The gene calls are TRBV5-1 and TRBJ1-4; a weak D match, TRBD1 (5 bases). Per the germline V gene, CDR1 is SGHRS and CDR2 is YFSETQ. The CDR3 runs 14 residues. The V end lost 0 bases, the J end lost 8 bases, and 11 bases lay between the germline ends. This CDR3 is CASSLAGRGEKLFF. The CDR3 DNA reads TGCGCCAGCAGCTTGGCTGGCCGGGGGGAAAAACTGTTTTTT.

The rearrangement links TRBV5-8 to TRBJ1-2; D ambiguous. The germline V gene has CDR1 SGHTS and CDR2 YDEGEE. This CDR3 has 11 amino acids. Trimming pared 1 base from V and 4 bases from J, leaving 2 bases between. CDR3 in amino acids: CASSLSYGYTF. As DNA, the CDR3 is TGTGCCAGCAGCTTGTCCTATGGCTACACCTTC.

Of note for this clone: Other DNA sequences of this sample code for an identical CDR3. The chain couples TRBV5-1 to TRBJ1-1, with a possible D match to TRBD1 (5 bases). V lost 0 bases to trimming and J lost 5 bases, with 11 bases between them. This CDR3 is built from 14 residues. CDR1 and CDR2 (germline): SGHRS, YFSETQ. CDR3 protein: CASSLAGGGTEAFF. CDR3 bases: TGCGCCAGCAGCTTGGCCGGGGGAGGGACTGAAGCTTTCTTT.

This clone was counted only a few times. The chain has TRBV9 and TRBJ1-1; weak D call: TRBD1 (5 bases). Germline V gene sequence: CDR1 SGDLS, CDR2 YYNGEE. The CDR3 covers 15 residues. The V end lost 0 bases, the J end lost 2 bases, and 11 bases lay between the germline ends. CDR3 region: CASSVGRTLNTEAFF. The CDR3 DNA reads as TGTGCCAGCAGCGTAGGAAGGACACTTAACACTGAAGCTTTCTTT.

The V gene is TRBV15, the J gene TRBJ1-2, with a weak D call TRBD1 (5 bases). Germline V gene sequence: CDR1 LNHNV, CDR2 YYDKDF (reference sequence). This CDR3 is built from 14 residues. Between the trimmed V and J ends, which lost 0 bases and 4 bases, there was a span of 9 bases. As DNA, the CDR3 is TGTGCCACCAGCAGAGATCTGGGGACCTATGGCTACACCTTC. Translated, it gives CATSRDLGTYGYTF.

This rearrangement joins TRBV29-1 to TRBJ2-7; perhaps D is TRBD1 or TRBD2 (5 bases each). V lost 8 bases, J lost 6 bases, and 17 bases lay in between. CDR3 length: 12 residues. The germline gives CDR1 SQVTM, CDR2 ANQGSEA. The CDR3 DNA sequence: TGCAGCTTCCGGGACCGAGGGGTCGAGCAGTACTTC. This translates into CSFRDRGVEQYF.

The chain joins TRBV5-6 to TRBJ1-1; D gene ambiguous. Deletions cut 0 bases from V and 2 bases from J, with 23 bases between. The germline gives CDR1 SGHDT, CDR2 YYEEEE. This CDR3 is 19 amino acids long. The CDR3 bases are TGTGCCAGCAGCTTGGCCGTAGGTTTCTCGTACGGACGTAACACTGAAGCTTTCTTT. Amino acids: CASSLAVGFSYGRNTEAFF.

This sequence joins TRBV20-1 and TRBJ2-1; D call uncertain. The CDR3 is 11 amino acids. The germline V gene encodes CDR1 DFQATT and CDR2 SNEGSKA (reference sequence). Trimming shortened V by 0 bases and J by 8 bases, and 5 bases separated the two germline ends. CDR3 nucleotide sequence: TGCAGTGCTAGAGAGGTGGATGAGCAGTTCTTC. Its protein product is CSAREVDEQFF.

The CDR3 DNA reads TGTGCCAGCCGACAGTATTCTAATGAAAAACTGTTTTTT. As protein: CASRQYSNEKLFF. This chain connects TRBV6-6 to TRBJ1-4; a possible D gene is TRBD1 (5 bases). V lost 8 bases, J lost 3 bases, and 10 bases lay in between. Per the germline V gene, CDR1 is MNHNY and CDR2 is SVGAGI (reference sequence). This CDR3 spans 13 amino acids.

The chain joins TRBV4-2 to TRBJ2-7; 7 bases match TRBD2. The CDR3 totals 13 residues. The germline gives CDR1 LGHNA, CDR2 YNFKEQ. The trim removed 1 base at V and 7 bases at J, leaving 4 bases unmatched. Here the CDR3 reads CASSQARAGEQYF. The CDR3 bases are TGTGCCAGCAGCCAAGCTCGAGCGGGGGAGCAGTACTTC.